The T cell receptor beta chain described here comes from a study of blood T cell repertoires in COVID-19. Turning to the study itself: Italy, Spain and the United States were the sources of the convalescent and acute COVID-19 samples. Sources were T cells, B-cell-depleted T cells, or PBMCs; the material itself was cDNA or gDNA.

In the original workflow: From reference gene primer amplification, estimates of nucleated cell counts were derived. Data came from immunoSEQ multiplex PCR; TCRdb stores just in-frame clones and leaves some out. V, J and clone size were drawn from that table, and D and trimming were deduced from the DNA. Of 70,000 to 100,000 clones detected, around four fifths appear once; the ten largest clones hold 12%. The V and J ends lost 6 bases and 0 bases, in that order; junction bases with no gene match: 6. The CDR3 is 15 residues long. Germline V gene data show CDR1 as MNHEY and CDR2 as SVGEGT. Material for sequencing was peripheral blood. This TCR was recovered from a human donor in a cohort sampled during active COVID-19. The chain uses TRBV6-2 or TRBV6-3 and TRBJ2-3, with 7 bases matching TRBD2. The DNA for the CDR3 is TGTGCCAGCAGCCAGTCGGGACTAAGCACAGATACGCAGTATTTT. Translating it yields CASSQSGLSTDTQYF.